This passage covers 23 T cell receptor beta chains from one sample sequenced in a study of blood T cell repertoires in COVID-19. The assay was immunoSEQ multiplex PCR, and TCRdb's table has in-frame clones only and misses some. The sample yields about 270,000 clones, about 87% seen once. The material sequenced was PBMCs or T cells enriched from blood (not recorded which). These receptors were obtained from a woman aged 45-60 years who had recovered from COVID-19.

The chain combines TRBV6-5 with TRBJ2-2, with D unclear. The V end lost 7 bases, the J end lost 6 bases, and 12 bases lay between the germline ends. The CDR3 has 13 residues. Germline-derived CDR1 and CDR2 are MNHEY and SVGAGI. The CDR3 DNA reads as TGTGCCAGCACCACTAAAAGAGCCGGGGAGCTGTTTTTT. Translated, it gives CASTTKRAGELFF.

The rearrangement uses TRBV19 and TRBJ2-5; D gene ambiguous. V dropped 2 bases and J dropped 5 bases, with 9 bases sitting between them. The CDR3 has 13 amino acids. Germline lookup yields CDR1 LNHDA and CDR2 SQIVND (reference sequence). The CDR3 is CASSILLRETQYF. The CDR3 DNA follows: TGTGCCAGTAGTATATTGCTCAGGGAGACCCAGTACTTC.

The chain combines TRBV28 with TRBJ2-1; the match to TRBD2 covers 8 bases. The CDR3 loop spans 15 amino acids. The J segment lost 4 bases and the V segment lost 5 bases, leaving 7 bases of the junction unmatched. Germline CDR1 reads MDHEN; CDR2 reads SYDVKM. CDR3 residues: CASSTRLAHYNEQFF. In DNA form, the CDR3 reads TGTGCCAGCAGTACCCGACTAGCGCATTACAATGAGCAGTTCTTC.

This chain links TRBV7-6 with TRBJ2-5; TRBD2 matches 7 bases. This CDR3 spans 19 amino acids. Germline CDR1 is SGHVS and CDR2 is FNYEAQ. With 0 bases clipped from V and 0 bases from J, the junction kept 13 bases outside the gene matches. In DNA form, the CDR3 reads TGTGCCAGCAGCTTAGCGCCAGTGGCTAGCGGATCATACCAAGAGACCCAGTACTTC. Its translation is CASSLAPVASGSYQETQYF.

The chain carries TRBV7-9 and TRBJ2-1; 8 positions match TRBD1. V gave up 5 bases and J gave up 16 bases; unmatched junction bases: 7. This CDR3 is built from 11 residues. Germline V gene sequence: CDR1 SEHNR, CDR2 FQNEAQ (reference sequence). CDR3 DNA: TGTGCCAGCAGCCAGACAGGGGAAGGCTTCTTC. This sequence encodes CASSQTGEGFF.

The gene calls are TRBV7-2 and TRBJ1-5; D might be TRBD1 (6 bases). This CDR3 spans 15 amino acids. Trimming left V 3 bases short and J 7 bases short, with 16 bases between. Germline V gene sequence: CDR1 SGHTA, CDR2 FQGNSA. DNA for the CDR3: TGTGCCAGCAGCTTGGTACTACAGGGAGGGCAGCCCCAGCATTTT. This translates into CASSLVLQGGQPQHF.

This clone was picked up one time. The chain recombines TRBV5-1 with TRBJ1-6; 9 bases are shared with TRBD1. Germline V gene sequence: CDR1 SGHRS, CDR2 YFSETQ. The CDR3 runs 14 residues. V lost 7 bases to trimming and J lost 8 bases; unmatched junction nucleotides: 7. CDR3 protein: CASHPGTGYSPLHF. The CDR3 nucleotides read TGCGCCAGCCACCCCGGGACAGGGTATTCACCCCTCCACTTT.

The rearrangement uses TRBV19 and TRBJ2-2, with D possibly matching TRBD1 (6 bases). The length of the CDR3 is 16 residues. V lost 3 bases and J 4 bases, leaving 15 bases between the germline ends. The germline V gene encodes CDR1 LNHDA and CDR2 SQIVND (reference sequence). The CDR3 here is CASSIWAPRGTGELFF. CDR3 DNA: TGTGCCAGTAGTATTTGGGCGCCCAGGGGCACCGGGGAGCTGTTTTTT. The entire variable domain, with the rest obtained from reference TRBV19 and TRBJ2-2, is as follows: DGGITQSPKYLFRKEGQNVTLSCEQNLNHDAMYWYRQDPGQGLRLIYYSQIVNDFQKGDIAEGYSVSREKKESFPLTVTSAQKNPTAFYLCASSIWAPRGTGELFFGEGSRLTVL.

The rearrangement links TRBV3-1 (or the pseudogene TRBV3-2) to TRBJ1-1; perhaps TRBD1 as D (6 bases). V was shortened by 3 bases and J by 11 bases, with 19 bases between the two germline ends. The CDR3 is made up of 14 amino acids. Germline CDR1 and CDR2: LGHDT and YNNKEL (reference sequence). Here the CDR3 reads CASSHLDRSLMAFF. CDR3 bases: TGTGCCAGCAGCCACCTCGACAGGAGCTTAATGGCTTTCTTT.

The chain links TRBV10-2 to TRBJ1-2; the match to TRBD1 covers 10 bases. Germline V CDR1 and CDR2: WSHSY, SAAADI. Unmatched junction bases numbered 18, after V lost 10 bases and J lost 4 bases. The CDR3 loop spans 17 amino acids. In nucleotides, the CDR3 is TGCGCCACCACCCCGGGACAGGGGCCCCAATCGGTCTATGGCTACACCTTC. Translation gives CATTPGQGPQSVYGYTF.

This clone has only one observation. The rearrangement links TRBV5-6 to TRBJ1-1; D is ambiguous. The CDR3 is 13 residues long. The V end lost 4 bases, the J end lost 1 base, and 8 bases lay between the germline ends. Germline CDR1 SGHDT, CDR2 YYEEEE. As DNA, the CDR3 is TGTGCCAGCAGCCTCGGGTGGAACACTGAAGCTTTCTTT. This translates into CASSLGWNTEAFF.

This rearrangement joins TRBV28 to TRBJ1-2; TRBD1 is a possible D gene (5 bases). Trimming removed 7 bases from V and 7 bases from J, with 22 bases in between. Germline CDR1 reads MDHEN; CDR2 reads SYDVKM. The CDR3 is 15 residues long. CDR3 bases: TGTGCCAGCATCCCTGGCGGGGCGCCGGTAGGTGGCTACACCTTC. Encoded protein: CASIPGGAPVGGYTF.

As for this clone: Other DNA sequences within the sample encode an identical CDR3. The rearrangement joins TRBV9 to TRBJ1-1; the D is unclear. Germline assignment: CDR1 SGDLS and CDR2 YYNGEE. V lost 4 bases and J 5 bases, leaving 12 bases between the germline ends. This CDR3 region has 13 residues. CDR3 sequence reads: CASSFGDGTEAFF. In DNA form, the CDR3 reads TGTGCCAGCAGCTTCGGGGATGGGACTGAAGCTTTCTTT.

On this clone itself: Within the sample, other DNA sequences also encode this same CDR3. J is TRBJ1-5 and V is TRBV9, with 7 bases identical to TRBD1. The CDR3 consists of 14 residues. V was clipped by 2 bases and J by 4 bases; unmatched bases: 3. Germline CDR1 reads SGDLS; CDR2 reads YYNGEE. The CDR3 DNA reads TGTGCCAGCAGCGTGTCAGGGGGAAATCAGCCCCAGCATTTT. Its translation is CASSVSGGNQPQHF.

The gene calls are TRBV14 and TRBJ1-4; possibly TRBD1 for D (6 bases). Germline values: CDR1 SGHDN, CDR2 FVKESK. The V and J ends lost 3 bases and 7 bases respectively, with 15 bases between them. The CDR3 is made up of 15 amino acids. CDR3 DNA: TGTGCCAGCAGCCACCGACAGGTTCCAAGTGAAAAACTGTTTTTT. It encodes CASSHRQVPSEKLFF.

This clone has a handful of counts. The genes are TRBV7-9 and TRBJ2-7; no reliable D call. The CDR3 is made up of 17 amino acids. Germline CDR1 SEHNR, CDR2 FQNEAQ (reference sequence). With 5 bases removed from V and 0 bases from J, the gap between germline ends came to 20 bases. The CDR3 protein is CASSATGSNLISYEQYF. CDR3 DNA: TGTGCCAGCAGCGCAACCGGGTCCAACCTCATCTCCTACGAGCAGTACTTC.

This chain uses TRBV29-1 with TRBJ2-1; D is uncertain. The CDR3 covers 14 residues. Trimming pared 4 bases from V and 0 bases from J, leaving 10 bases between. Germline loops: CDR1 SQVTM, CDR2 ANQGSEA. The CDR3 DNA reads as TGCAGCGTTGTTTACCCGAGCTCCTACAATGAGCAGTTCTTC. This encodes CSVVYPSSYNEQFF.

The gene calls are TRBV6-5 and TRBJ2-1, with unresolved D. The CDR3 totals 14 residues. Per the germline V gene, CDR1 is MNHEY and CDR2 is SVGAGI. The germline V and J ends were trimmed by 2 bases and 5 bases, with 10 bases remaining between them. The CDR3 sequence: CASSYKRTHNEQFF. CDR3 nucleotides: TGTGCCAGCAGTTACAAACGAACACACAATGAGCAGTTCTTC.

The table lists this clone with a count of one. As DNA, the CDR3 is TGCAGTGCTAGTGACAGGGGAGTGGATAGCACAGATACGCAGTATTTT. Protein product: CSASDRGVDSTDTQYF. V gene TRBV20-1 combines with J gene TRBJ2-3; 8 bases are a match to TRBD1. Germline lookup yields CDR1 DFQATT and CDR2 SNEGSKA (reference sequence). This CDR3 comprises 16 residues. V was clipped by 3 bases and J by 0 bases; unmatched bases: 8.

The CDR3 here is CASLASGRPGSEQYF. The CDR3 DNA sequence: TGTGCCAGCCTAGCTAGCGGGAGGCCCGGGAGCGAGCAGTACTTC. The chain uses TRBV28 and TRBJ2-7; 11 bases match TRBD2. CDR1 and CDR2 (germline): MDHEN, SYDVKM. V trimming: 8 bases; J trimming: 6 bases; junction bases outside the gene matches: 12. The CDR3 covers 15 residues.

This chain uses TRBV30 with TRBJ1-1; no clear D gene. V was trimmed by 7 bases and J by 3 bases, leaving 9 bases between them. The CDR3 consists of 11 residues. CDR1 and CDR2 (germline): GTSNPN, SVGIG (reference sequence). The chain's CDR3 is CAYTVDTEAFF. CDR3 nucleotide sequence: TGTGCCTACACAGTAGACACTGAAGCTTTCTTT.

The gene calls are TRBV28 and TRBJ2-3; a weak D match, TRBD2 (5 bases). The CDR3 sequence is 12 residues long. The V end was cut by 8 bases, the J end by 1 base, with 7 bases between. Germline values: CDR1 MDHEN, CDR2 SYDVKM. This chain's CDR3 is CASGSGTDTQYF. The CDR3 region has the DNA TGTGCCAGCGGGAGCGGCACAGATACGCAGTATTTT.

This sequence joins TRBV27 and TRBJ1-6; D remains ambiguous. The CDR3 extends over 18 amino acids. Germline V gene lookup returns CDR1 MNHEY and CDR2 SMNVEV (reference sequence). With 5 bases removed from V and 3 bases from J, the gap between germline ends came to 20 bases. CDR3 nucleotide sequence: TGTGCCAGCAGTCCACGCGCCGGGAGCCCAGTCTATAATTCACCCCTCCACTTT. The encoded protein is CASSPRAGSPVYNSPLHF.